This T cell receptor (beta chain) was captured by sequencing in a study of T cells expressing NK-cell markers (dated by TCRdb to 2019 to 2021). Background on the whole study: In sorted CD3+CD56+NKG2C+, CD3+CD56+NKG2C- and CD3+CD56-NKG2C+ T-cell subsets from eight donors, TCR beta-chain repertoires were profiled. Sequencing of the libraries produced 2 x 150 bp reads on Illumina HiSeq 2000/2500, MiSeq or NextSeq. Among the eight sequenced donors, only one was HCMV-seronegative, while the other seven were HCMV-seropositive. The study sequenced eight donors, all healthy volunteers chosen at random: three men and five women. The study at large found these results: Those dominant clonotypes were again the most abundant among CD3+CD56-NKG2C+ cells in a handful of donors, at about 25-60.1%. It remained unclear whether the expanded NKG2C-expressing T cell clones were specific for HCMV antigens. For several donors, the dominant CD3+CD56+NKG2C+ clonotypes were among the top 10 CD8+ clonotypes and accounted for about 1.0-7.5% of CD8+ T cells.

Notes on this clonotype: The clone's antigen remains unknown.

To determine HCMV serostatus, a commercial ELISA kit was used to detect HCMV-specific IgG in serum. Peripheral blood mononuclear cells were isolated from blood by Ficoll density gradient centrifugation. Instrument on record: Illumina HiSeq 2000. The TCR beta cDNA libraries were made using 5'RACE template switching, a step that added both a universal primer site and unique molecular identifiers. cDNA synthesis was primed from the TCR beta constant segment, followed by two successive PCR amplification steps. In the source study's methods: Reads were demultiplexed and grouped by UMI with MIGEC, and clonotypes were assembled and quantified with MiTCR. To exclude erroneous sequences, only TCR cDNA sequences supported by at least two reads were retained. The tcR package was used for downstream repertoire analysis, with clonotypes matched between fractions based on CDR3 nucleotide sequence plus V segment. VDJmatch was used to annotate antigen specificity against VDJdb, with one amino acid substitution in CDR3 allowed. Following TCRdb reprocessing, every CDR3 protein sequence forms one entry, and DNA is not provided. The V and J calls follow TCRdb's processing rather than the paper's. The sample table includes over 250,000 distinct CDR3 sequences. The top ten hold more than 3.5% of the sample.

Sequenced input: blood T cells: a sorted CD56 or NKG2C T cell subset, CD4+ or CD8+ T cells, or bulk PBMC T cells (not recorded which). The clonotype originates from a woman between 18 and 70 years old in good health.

The encoded CDR3 is CASSHGTSGNGETQYF. The sequence is built from TRBV4-2 and TRBJ2-5; TCRdb outputs TRBD2, but without DNA this stays unchecked. The CDR3 spans 16 residues, from the cysteine through the phenylalanine. Nucleotide data are not available. The germline V gene supplies CDR1 LGHNA and CDR2 YNFKEQ.